This passage covers 21 T cell receptor beta chains from one sample sequenced in a study of beta chain features in type 1 diabetes. Expressed TCRB transcripts were sequenced after all isolated RNA was converted to cDNA. Profiled with immunoSEQ multiplex PCR; TCRdb holds only in-frame clones, not every one. The sample gives under 400,000 clones, around 20% of which show up once; approximately 0.041% is in the top ten. Sequenced sample: naive CD4+ T cells from blood. The receptors stem from a young woman in good health.

The chain joins TRBV9 to TRBJ2-2; TRBD2 agrees at 10 bases. The CDR3 consists of 16 residues. V lost 4 bases and J lost 7; bases outside the gene matches: 10. CDR1 and CDR2 from the germline V gene are SGDLS and YYNGEE. This CDR3 is CASSTRAGGLIGELFF. Here the CDR3 DNA reads TGTGCCAGCAGCACGAGAGCGGGGGGGCTAATCGGGGAGCTGTTTTTT. The variable domain in full, completed from reference TRBV9 and TRBJ2-2, reads DSGVTQTPKHLITATGQRVTLRCSPRSGDLSVYWYQQSLDQGLQFLIQYYNGEERAKGNILERFSAQQFPDLHSELNLSSLELGDSALYFCASSTRAGGLIGELFFGEGSRLTVL.

This sequence joins TRBV29-1 and TRBJ2-3, with TRBD1 identical over 8 bases. CDR1 SQVTM and CDR2 ANQGSEA come from the germline V gene. The V segment lost 4 bases and the J segment 5 bases; nucleotides outside the gene matches: 5. The CDR3 covers 13 residues. The CDR3 DNA sequence: TGCAGCGTTGCTTCAGGGGGCATAGATACGCAGTATTTT. This sequence encodes CSVASGGIDTQYF.

The J gene is TRBJ2-3, the V gene TRBV21-1; the D call TRBD1 from the table was never checked on the DNA. TRBV21-1 constitutes a pseudogene. The CDR3 contains 16 residues. CDR3 sequence: CASSKAGAGGTDTQYF. In nucleotides, the CDR3 is TGTGCCAGCAGCAAAGCAGGGGCAGGGGGCACAGATACGCAGTATTTT.

Only a few counts were recorded for this clone. This chain connects TRBV23-1 to TRBJ2-4, with 10 bases that match TRBD1. TRBV23-1 is an ORF for which the function is uncertain. CDR3 size: 18 residues. The trim removed 3 bases at V and 4 bases at J, leaving 12 bases unmatched. CDR3 coding DNA: TGCGCCAGCAGTCATCTGGCTTCCGGGACAGGGGCAAAAAACATTCAGTACTTC. It yields the protein CASSHLASGTGAKNIQYF.

This clone was counted a few times. The chain recombines TRBV5-6 with TRBJ1-1, with no clear D. This CDR3 has 13 amino acids. Trimming left V 5 bases short and J 0 bases short, with 8 bases between. Germline V CDR1 and CDR2: SGHDT, YYEEEE. The CDR3 protein is CASRRSMNTEAFF. DNA of the CDR3: TGTGCCAGCAGGCGGAGTATGAACACTGAAGCTTTCTTT.

The chain couples TRBV2 to TRBJ1-1, with TRBD1 as a possible D gene (6 bases). The CDR3 is 13 residues long. Trimming pared 10 bases from V and 2 bases from J, leaving 14 bases between. Germline V gene lookup returns CDR1 SNHLY and CDR2 FYNNEI. The CDR3 DNA sequence: TGTGCCACTCACAGGGTTAGCAACACTGAAGCTTTCTTT. Translating gives CATHRVSNTEAFF.

This clone has just a few counts. The chain is built from TRBV4-3 and TRBJ2-3; TRBD2 matches at 7 bases. Germline lookup yields CDR1 LGHNA and CDR2 YSLEER. Losses at the gene ends were 4 bases for V and 1 base for J; bases not matched to a gene: 8. CDR3 length: 16 amino acids. The CDR3 spells CASSRGGGEGTDTQYF. CDR3 coding DNA: TGCGCCAGCAGCCGTGGGGGGGGAGAAGGCACAGATACGCAGTATTTT.

This clone is a singleton in its sample. V and J are TRBV6-6 and TRBJ2-7, with D possibly being TRBD1 (5 bases). V was pared by 7 bases and J by 2 bases, with 15 bases between. The CDR3 extends over 14 amino acids. CDR1 and CDR2 from the germline V gene are MNHNY and SVGAGI (reference sequence). DNA for the CDR3: TGTGCCAGCAAAATGACAGCCCTAACCTACGAGCAGTACTTC. The encoded protein is CASKMTALTYEQYF.

The genes are TRBV30 and TRBJ2-7; 9 nucleotides line up with TRBD2. CDR1 is GTSNPN and CDR2 is SVGIG in the germline V gene (reference sequence). Trimming removed 2 bases from V and 7 bases from J; junction bases left unmatched: 3. The CDR3 is 12 residues long. CDR3 sequence reads: CAWSLAGGEQYF. In nucleotides, the CDR3 is TGTGCCTGGAGTCTGGCGGGGGGGGAGCAGTACTTC. The full variable domain, its missing parts supplied by reference TRBV30 and TRBJ2-7, is SQTIHQWPATLVQPVGSPLSLECTVEGTSNPNLYWYRQAAGRGLQLLFYSVGIGQISSEVPQNLSASRPQDRQFILSSKKLLLSDSGFYLCAWSLAGGEQYFGPGTRLTVT.

This clone came up a few times. The V gene is TRBV6-5, the J gene TRBJ1-1; tentative D call: TRBD1 (6 bases). CDR3 length equals 13 residues. Germline V gene sequence: CDR1 MNHEY, CDR2 SVGAGI. The V gene lost 6 bases and the J gene lost 5 bases, with 13 bases spanning the gap. The CDR3: CASSTQGRTEAFF. The CDR3 DNA sequence: TGTGCCAGCAGCACACAGGGAAGAACTGAAGCTTTCTTT.

This clone showed up just a few times. V is TRBV15 and J is TRBJ2-3, with D hard to call. The V end lost 3 bases, the J end lost 3 bases, and 7 bases lay between the germline ends. Germline lookup yields CDR1 LNHNV and CDR2 YYDKDF (reference sequence). CDR3 size: 13 residues. CDR3 sequence: CATSREITDTQYF. The DNA of the CDR3 is TGTGCCACCAGCAGGGAGATTACAGATACGCAGTATTTT.

The chain uses TRBV30 and TRBJ1-2, with D maybe TRBD1 (6 bases). The length of the CDR3 is 13 residues. The germline V and J ends were trimmed by 0 bases and 8 bases, with 13 bases remaining between them. The V gene's germline CDR1 is GTSNPN and CDR2 SVGIG (reference sequence). For the CDR3, the DNA is TGTGCCTGGAGTGTAGGCCAGGGGATCGGCTACACCTTC. Amino acids: CAWSVGQGIGYTF.

This clone was counted only a few times. The chain recombines TRBV29-1 with TRBJ2-7; tentative D call: TRBD2 (6 bases). This CDR3 has 13 amino acids. The germline V gene has CDR1 SQVTM and CDR2 ANQGSEA. The germline V and J ends were trimmed by 6 bases and 2 bases, with 14 bases remaining between them. DNA of the CDR3: TGCAGCGTGGCGGCAGGGACTGCCTACGAGCAGTACTTC. Protein sequence: CSVAAGTAYEQYF.

This clone appeared a single time. The V and J genes are TRBV2 and TRBJ1-1; D perhaps matches TRBD1 (6 bases). The V end lost 4 bases, the J end lost 4 bases, and 10 bases lay between the germline ends. This CDR3 is built from 13 residues. The germline CDR1 and CDR2 sequences are SNHLY and FYNNEI. The CDR3 bases are TGTGCCAGCAGTGCGCGGGGGGCCACTGAAGCTTTCTTT. Translating gives CASSARGATEAFF.

V usage is TRBV6-5 and J usage is TRBJ1-2; D possibly corresponds to TRBD1 (5 bases). Germline V gene sequence: CDR1 MNHEY, CDR2 SVGAGI. Trimming cost V 6 bases and J 4 bases, with 15 bases left between them. The CDR3 extends over 14 amino acids. The CDR3 loop reads CASRSVRGPYGYTF. CDR3 in DNA: TGTGCCAGCAGGTCGGTGCGGGGACCCTATGGCTACACCTTC.

The chain is built from TRBV19 and TRBJ2-2; D is perhaps TRBD1 (6 bases). Germline CDR1 and CDR2: LNHDA and SQIVND (reference sequence). This CDR3 spans 16 amino acids. V was clipped by 6 bases and J by 5 bases, with 19 bases between them. The CDR3 loop is CASRTGRARRTGELFF. CDR3 DNA sequence: TGTGCCAGTAGGACAGGAAGGGCCAGAAGAACCGGGGAGCTGTTTTTT.

This clone was seen more than once but under ten times. The chain has TRBV5-1 and TRBJ2-3; D might be TRBD1 (7 bases). Trimming cost V 4 bases and J 3 bases, with 21 bases left between them. This CDR3 contains 17 residues. The germline V gene has CDR1 SGHRS and CDR2 YFSETQ. In DNA, the CDR3 is TGCGCCAGCAGCCCCCCCAGACAGGGAGGTAGGACAGATACGCAGTATTTT. This codes for CASSPPRQGGRTDTQYF. The complete variable domain, with remaining parts taken from reference TRBV5-1 and TRBJ2-3, reads KAGVTQTPRYLIKTRGQQVTLSCSPISGHRSVSWYQQTPGQGLQFLFEYFSETQRNKGNFPGRFSGRQFSNSRSEMNVSTLELGDSALYLCASSPPRQGGRTDTQYFGPGTRLTVL.

This clone was detected a few times. The V call is TRBV15, the J call TRBJ2-1; maybe TRBD2 (6 bases). Trimming stripped 7 bases from V and 2 bases from J, with 12 bases between. CDR3 size: 14 residues. Germline V gene data show CDR1 as LNHNV and CDR2 as YYDKDF (reference sequence). CDR3: CATTGTGAYNEQFF. For the CDR3, the DNA is TGTGCCACCACCGGGACTGGGGCCTACAATGAGCAGTTCTTC. Using reference TRBV15 and TRBJ2-1 for the parts outside the CDR3, the full variable domain is DAMVIQNPRYQVTQFGKPVTLSCSQTLNHNVMYWYQQKSSQAPKLLFHYYDKDFNNEADTPDNFQSRRPNTSFCFLDIRSPGLGDTAMYLCATTGTGAYNEQFFGPGTRLTVL.

This clone was seen only a few times. V usage is TRBV5-1 and J usage is TRBJ2-4, with 9 positions matching TRBD1. CDR1 and CDR2 (germline): SGHRS, YFSETQ. The CDR3 runs 15 residues. Germline trimming cut 0 bases from V and 7 bases from J; bases unmatched to any gene: 5. CDR3 bases: TGCGCCAGCAGCTTGGGGGCGGACAGGGGCAACATTCAGTACTTC. Amino acids: CASSLGADRGNIQYF.

The chain carries TRBV11-2 and TRBJ2-3, with TRBD2 identical over 7 bases. CDR1 is SGHAT, CDR2 FQNNGV, per germline. The junction had 1 base not matched to a gene; V was cut back by 3 bases and J by 4 bases. This CDR3 region has 13 residues. CDR3 protein: CASSFGLADTQYF. CDR3 nucleotide sequence: TGTGCCAGCAGCTTTGGACTAGCAGATACGCAGTATTTT.

This clone was observed a handful of times. The chain uses TRBV14 and TRBJ2-3; TRBD1 matches at 7 bases. The length of the CDR3 is 13 residues. The V gene end was trimmed by 5 bases and the J gene end by 10 bases; junction bases not matched to a gene: 9. Germline assignment: CDR1 SGHDN and CDR2 FVKESK. CDR3 amino acids: CASSDATGTPQYF. CDR3 nucleotide sequence: TGTGCCAGCAGCGACGCGACAGGGACCCCGCAGTATTTT. The full variable domain, its missing parts supplied by reference TRBV14 and TRBJ2-3, is EAGVTQFPSHSVIEKGQTVTLRCDPISGHDNLYWYRRVMGKEIKFLLHFVKESKQDESGMPNNRFLAERTGGTYSTLKVQPAELEDSGVYFCASSDATGTPQYFGPGTRLTVL.